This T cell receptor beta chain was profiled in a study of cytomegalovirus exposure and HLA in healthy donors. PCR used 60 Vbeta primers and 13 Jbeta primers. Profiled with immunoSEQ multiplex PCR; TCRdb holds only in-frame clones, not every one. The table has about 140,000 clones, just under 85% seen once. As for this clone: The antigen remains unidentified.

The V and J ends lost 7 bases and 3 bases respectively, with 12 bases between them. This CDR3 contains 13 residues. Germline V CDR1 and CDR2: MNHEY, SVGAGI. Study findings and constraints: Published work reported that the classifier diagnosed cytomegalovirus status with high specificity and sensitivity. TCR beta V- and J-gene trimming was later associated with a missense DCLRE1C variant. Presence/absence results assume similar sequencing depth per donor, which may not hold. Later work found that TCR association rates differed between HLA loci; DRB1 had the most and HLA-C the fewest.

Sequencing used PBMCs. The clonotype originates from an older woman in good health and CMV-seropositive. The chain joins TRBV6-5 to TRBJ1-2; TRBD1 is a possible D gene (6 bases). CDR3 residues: CASKGVGDYGYTF. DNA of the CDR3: TGTGCCAGCAAGGGGGTGGGGGACTATGGCTACACCTTC.